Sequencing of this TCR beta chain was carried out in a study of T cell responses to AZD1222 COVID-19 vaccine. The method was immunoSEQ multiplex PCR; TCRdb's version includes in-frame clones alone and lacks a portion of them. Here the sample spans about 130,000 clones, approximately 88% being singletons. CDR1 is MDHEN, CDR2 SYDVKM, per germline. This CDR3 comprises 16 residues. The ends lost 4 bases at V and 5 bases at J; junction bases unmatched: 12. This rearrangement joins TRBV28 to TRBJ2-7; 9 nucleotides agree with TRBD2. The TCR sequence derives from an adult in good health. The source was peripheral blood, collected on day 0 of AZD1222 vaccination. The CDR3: CASSSPTASGVDEQYF. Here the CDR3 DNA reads TGTGCCAGCAGTTCCCCGACGGCTAGCGGGGTGGACGAGCAGTACTTC.